The rows below give T cell receptor beta chains drawn from one sample of a study of T cells after yellow fever vaccination. TCRdb recomputed calls from the 5' RACE reads with MiXCR, one row per CDR3 protein. The sample lists about 170,000 distinct CDR3 sequences, about 11% occurring once. The source was CD8+ T cells sorted from PBMCs, collected 15 days after the yellow fever booster vaccination. The receptors stem from a man younger than 35 who received the YFV17D yellow fever vaccine. Each CDR3 is given with its conserved first and last residue. D genes are given only for firm matches. Clone sizes are given selectively: once, few, many, or a class where the clone is expanded.

CDR3 DNA: TGTGCCACCAGCTTACGGAGGGACATGAACACTGAAGCTTTCTTT
CDR3 protein: CATSLRRDMNTEAFF
clone size: .
D gene: .
V gene: TRBV15
J gene: TRBJ1-1

CDR3 DNA: TGTGCCAGCAGCAAAATGTCCGAGACTGCCGTTGGTTACGAGCAGTACTTC
CDR3 protein: CASSKMSETAVGYEQYF
clone size: .
D gene: .
V gene: TRBV21-1
J gene: TRBJ2-7

CDR3 DNA: TGTGCCAGCAAGGACAGGGGTGGGGCCAACGTCCTGACTTTC
CDR3 protein: CASKDRGGANVLTF
clone size: few
D gene: TRBD1
V gene: TRBV28
J gene: TRBJ2-6

CDR3 DNA: TGTGCCAGCAGTTACTCGGTGAGAAGCGGTTCCTACAATGAGCAGTTCTTC
CDR3 protein: CASSYSVRSGSYNEQFF
clone size: many
D gene: .
V gene: TRBV6-2/TRBV6-3
J gene: TRBJ2-1

CDR3 DNA: TGCGCCAGCAGCCAGGTACAACAGGGTATGGGTAATTCACCCCTCCACTTT
CDR3 protein: CASSQVQQGMGNSPLHF
clone size: few
D gene: .
V gene: TRBV4-1
J gene: TRBJ1-6

CDR3 DNA: TGTGCCAGCGGGGGAGCGGGAGCTTTCTTT
CDR3 protein: CASGGAGAFF
clone size: .
D gene: .
V gene: TRBV12-3/TRBV12-4
J gene: TRBJ1-1

CDR3 DNA: TGTGCCAGTAGTACCACACCGAACACTGAAGCTTTCTTT
CDR3 protein: CASSTTPNTEAFF
clone size: few
D gene: .
V gene: TRBV19
J gene: TRBJ1-1

CDR3 DNA: TGTGCCAGCAGCCCCCCGCTGGGTTTGAACACTGAAGCTTTCTTT
CDR3 protein: CASSPPLGLNTEAFF
clone size: few
D gene: .
V gene: TRBV9
J gene: TRBJ1-1

CDR3 DNA: TGTGCCAGCAAAGGGTCGGCAGGCTCTGGAAACACCATATATTTT
CDR3 protein: CASKGSAGSGNTIYF
clone size: few
D gene: .
V gene: TRBV6-5
J gene: TRBJ1-3

CDR3 DNA: TGTGCCAGCCAAGATTCCCGTGTCTCGTCCTACGAGCAGTACTTC
CDR3 protein: CASQDSRVSSYEQYF
clone size: .
D gene: .
V gene: TRBV5-4
J gene: TRBJ2-7

CDR3 DNA: TGTGCCAGCAGCAAATGGAACAGGATTTCGGAGACCCAGTACTTC
CDR3 protein: CASSKWNRISETQYF
clone size: .
D gene: .
V gene: TRBV14
J gene: TRBJ2-5

CDR3 DNA: TGTGCCAGCAGCTTAAAAGGAACAGGGTCGAGCACCGGGGAGCTGTTTTTT
CDR3 protein: CASSLKGTGSSTGELFF
clone size: few
D gene: .
V gene: TRBV11-2
J gene: TRBJ2-2

CDR3 DNA: TGCGCCAGCAGCCAAGTGGTAACAATGAGGACGGCGAACACTGAAGCTTTCTTT
CDR3 protein: CASSQVVTMRTANTEAFF
clone size: .
D gene: .
V gene: TRBV4-1
J gene: TRBJ1-1

CDR3 DNA: TGTGCCAGCAGTTACCCGGGGGACCGCAATCAGCCCCAGCATTTT
CDR3 protein: CASSYPGDRNQPQHF
clone size: .
D gene: .
V gene: TRBV6-6
J gene: TRBJ1-5

CDR3 DNA: TGTGCCAGCACGGGGACAGGGGACCCCTACGAGCAGTACTTC
CDR3 protein: CASTGTGDPYEQYF
clone size: few
D gene: TRBD1
V gene: TRBV6-2/TRBV6-3
J gene: TRBJ2-7

CDR3 DNA: TGCGCCAGCAGTATAGGTACAGGGGGCGGCCTATGGAATGAGCAGTTCTTC
CDR3 protein: CASSIGTGGGLWNEQFF
clone size: few
D gene: TRBD1
V gene: TRBV5-1
J gene: TRBJ2-1

CDR3 DNA: TGCGCCAGCAGCCAATCAATGTGGTTAACAGGTGTAGATACGCAGTATTTT
CDR3 protein: CASSQSMWLTGVDTQYF
clone size: .
D gene: .
V gene: TRBV4-3
J gene: TRBJ2-3

CDR3 DNA: TGTGCCAGCAGCTTAGGACTGGCGGGGGGCGAGACCCAGTACTTC
CDR3 protein: CASSLGLAGGETQYF
clone size: few
D gene: TRBD2
V gene: TRBV7-2
J gene: TRBJ2-5

CDR3 DNA: TGCGCCAGCAGTCAATCGCTTTGGGGAGAGAATCAGCCCCAGCATTTT
CDR3 protein: CASSQSLWGENQPQHF
clone size: few
D gene: .
V gene: TRBV23-1
J gene: TRBJ1-5

CDR3 DNA: TGCGCCAGCAGCCAAGATTCTCAGGGGAACACTGAAGCTTTCTTT
CDR3 protein: CASSQDSQGNTEAFF
clone size: few
D gene: .
V gene: TRBV4-1
J gene: TRBJ1-1

CDR3 DNA: TGCGCCAGCAGCTTGAACTCAGAGACCCAGTACTTC
CDR3 protein: CASSLNSETQYF
clone size: .
D gene: .
V gene: TRBV5-1
J gene: TRBJ2-5

CDR3 DNA: TGTGCCAGCAGTACGCTGACTAGCGGAGGCGAGCAGTTCTTC
CDR3 protein: CASSTLTSGGEQFF
clone size: few
D gene: TRBD2
V gene: TRBV27
J gene: TRBJ2-1

CDR3 DNA: TGTGCCAGCAGCCCCTCTGGGGGGGGAGCTAACTATGGCTACACCTTC
CDR3 protein: CASSPSGGGANYGYTF
clone size: few
D gene: .
V gene: TRBV12-3/TRBV12-4
J gene: TRBJ1-2

CDR3 DNA: TGCGCCACCTCCGGGACAGGTTACAATGAGCAGTTCTTC
CDR3 protein: CATSGTGYNEQFF
clone size: .
D gene: TRBD1
V gene: TRBV5-1
J gene: TRBJ2-1

CDR3 DNA: TGTGCCAGCACCCAGGCGGATGAGCAGTTCTTC
CDR3 protein: CASTQADEQFF
clone size: .
D gene: .
V gene: TRBV7-9
J gene: TRBJ2-1

CDR3 DNA: TGTGCTAGCAGCTTATCGGGGGACGGGGAGCTGTTTTTT
CDR3 protein: CASSLSGDGELFF
clone size: few
D gene: .
V gene: TRBV7-7
J gene: TRBJ2-2

CDR3 DNA: TGCAGCGTTGAGGAGGGTACCAAAAACATTCAGTACTTC
CDR3 protein: CSVEEGTKNIQYF
clone size: .
D gene: .
V gene: TRBV29-1
J gene: TRBJ2-4

CDR3 DNA: TGTGCCAGCAGTTTCCCCCCGGGGATGGGCAATCAGCCCCAGCATTTT
CDR3 protein: CASSFPPGMGNQPQHF
clone size: .
D gene: .
V gene: TRBV6-2/TRBV6-3
J gene: TRBJ1-5

CDR3 DNA: TGCGCCAGCAGCCAAGAAGGCCGGTCGGGCGAGCAGTACTTC
CDR3 protein: CASSQEGRSGEQYF
clone size: few
D gene: .
V gene: TRBV4-1
J gene: TRBJ2-7

CDR3 DNA: TGCAGCGTTGATGGACAAAACTACGAGCAGTACTTC
CDR3 protein: CSVDGQNYEQYF
clone size: many
D gene: .
V gene: TRBV29-1
J gene: TRBJ2-7

CDR3 DNA: TGTGCCAGCAGTTTCACCTTAGGGACAGATACGCAGTATTTT
CDR3 protein: CASSFTLGTDTQYF
clone size: few
D gene: .
V gene: TRBV6-5
J gene: TRBJ2-3

CDR3 DNA: TGTGCCAGCAGCTTAGCAGATGACAGGCCAGGGGGTACGCAGTATTTT
CDR3 protein: CASSLADDRPGGTQYF
clone size: few
D gene: TRBD1
V gene: TRBV7-9
J gene: TRBJ2-3

CDR3 DNA: TGTGCCATCAGGGGGGACAGTTTCACAGATACGCAGTATTTT
CDR3 protein: CAIRGDSFTDTQYF
clone size: .
D gene: TRBD1
V gene: TRBV10-3
J gene: TRBJ2-3

CDR3 DNA: TGCGCCAGCAGCCCCTTCTACGATCCGAGGGATAATTCACCCCTCCACTTT
CDR3 protein: CASSPFYDPRDNSPLHF
clone size: .
D gene: .
V gene: TRBV4-1
J gene: TRBJ1-6

CDR3 DNA: TGTGCCAGCAGTAACTACAGGGTCGGCTACACCTTC
CDR3 protein: CASSNYRVGYTF
clone size: .
D gene: .
V gene: TRBV5-6
J gene: TRBJ1-2

CDR3 DNA: TGCGCCAGCAGCCAAGATCTGGGGCCGAACTCCTACGAGCAGTACTTC
CDR3 protein: CASSQDLGPNSYEQYF
clone size: many
D gene: .
V gene: TRBV4-3
J gene: TRBJ2-7

CDR3 DNA: TGTGCCAGCAGTAGGGACGGAATGAACACTGAAGCTTTCTTT
CDR3 protein: CASSRDGMNTEAFF
clone size: few
D gene: .
V gene: TRBV6-5
J gene: TRBJ1-1

CDR3 DNA: TGTGCCAGCAGTGAAGCTGGGGACTATGGCTACACCTTC
CDR3 protein: CASSEAGDYGYTF
clone size: few
D gene: .
V gene: TRBV6-1
J gene: TRBJ1-2

CDR3 DNA: TGTGCCAGCAGCCCACCACTTCATGCTACCGGGGAGCTGTTTTTT
CDR3 protein: CASSPPLHATGELFF
clone size: few
D gene: .
V gene: TRBV13
J gene: TRBJ2-2

CDR3 DNA: TGTGCCAGCAGCCACCCCAGCGGGAACACTGAAGCTTTCTTT
CDR3 protein: CASSHPSGNTEAFF
clone size: few
D gene: .
V gene: TRBV12-3/TRBV12-4
J gene: TRBJ1-1

CDR3 DNA: TGTGCCAGCAGTCCACTCGGCAGTAACTATAACTATGGCTACACCTTC
CDR3 protein: CASSPLGSNYNYGYTF
clone size: once
D gene: .
V gene: TRBV6-5
J gene: TRBJ1-2

CDR3 DNA: TGTGCCAGCAGCTTGAGGGGGACCGCAGATACGCAGTATTTT
CDR3 protein: CASSLRGTADTQYF
clone size: .
D gene: .
V gene: TRBV5-5
J gene: TRBJ2-3

CDR3 DNA: TGCGCCAGCAGCTTCGCAAATTGGGGCGGGAAGACCCAGTACTTC
CDR3 protein: CASSFANWGGKTQYF
clone size: .
D gene: .
V gene: TRBV5-1
J gene: TRBJ2-5

CDR3 DNA: TGTGCCAGCAGCTTGGAGACCACCTCCTACAATGAGCAGTTCTTC
CDR3 protein: CASSLETTSYNEQFF
clone size: .
D gene: .
V gene: TRBV11-2
J gene: TRBJ2-1

CDR3 DNA: TGTGCCAGCAGCTTATGGGGGACTAGCGGCAATGAGCAGTTCTTC
CDR3 protein: CASSLWGTSGNEQFF
clone size: few
D gene: TRBD2
V gene: TRBV7-2
J gene: TRBJ2-1

CDR3 DNA: TGTGCCAGCAGTGCTGACAGGGGTCATGAGCAGTTCTTC
CDR3 protein: CASSADRGHEQFF
clone size: .
D gene: TRBD1
V gene: TRBV27
J gene: TRBJ2-1

CDR3 DNA: TGCAGCTTAGGGGACAGGGAAACCGGGGAGCTGTTTTTT
CDR3 protein: CSLGDRETGELFF
clone size: few
D gene: TRBD1
V gene: TRBV29-1
J gene: TRBJ2-2

CDR3 DNA: TGTGCCAGCAGCCCTTGGGGAACCGGGGAGCTGTTTTTT
CDR3 protein: CASSPWGTGELFF
clone size: .
D gene: .
V gene: TRBV11-2
J gene: TRBJ2-2

CDR3 DNA: TGTGCCAGCAGGCTTAGAGGGGAGACCCAGTACTTC
CDR3 protein: CASRLRGETQYF
clone size: .
D gene: .
V gene: TRBV12-3/TRBV12-4
J gene: TRBJ2-5

CDR3 DNA: TGTGCCAGCAGTTTCGGGCAGTTATACGAGACCCAGTACTTC
CDR3 protein: CASSFGQLYETQYF
clone size: .
D gene: .
V gene: TRBV27
J gene: TRBJ2-5

CDR3 DNA: TGTGCCAGCAGCGACCAGCGGGGGGGTCCCGTAGATACGCAGTATTTT
CDR3 protein: CASSDQRGGPVDTQYF
clone size: few
D gene: TRBD2
V gene: TRBV9
J gene: TRBJ2-3

CDR3 DNA: TGTGCCACCAGTGATTTGGGTGGGGCTAGTCACACCTTC
CDR3 protein: CATSDLGGASHTF
clone size: few
D gene: .
V gene: TRBV24-1
J gene: TRBJ1-2

CDR3 DNA: TGTGCCAGCAGCCACAGGCAACGTGGGGAAAAACTGTTTTTT
CDR3 protein: CASSHRQRGEKLFF
clone size: many
D gene: .
V gene: TRBV11-2
J gene: TRBJ1-4